This TCR beta chain was retrieved from a study of blood T cell repertoires in COVID-19. Study-level background: Samples taken during acute and convalescent COVID-19 were collected in the United States, Italy and Spain. T cells, B-cell-depleted T cells, or PBMCs provided the cDNA or gDNA that served as material.

Original methodology: Counts of nucleated cells, estimated from reference gene primer amplification, were obtained. Libraries were prepared by immunoSEQ multiplex PCR; TCRdb keeps only in-frame clonotypes and omits some of them. The V and J calls and clone size come from that table; D and trimming were worked out from the DNA. The repertoire has roughly 260,000 clones, 75% to 90% of them found once; the top ten carry 3% to 4%. V was clipped by 5 bases and J by 1 base, with 11 bases between them. Germline lookup yields CDR1 MNHNY and CDR2 SVGAGI (reference sequence). This CDR3 has 14 amino acids. This TCR came from a woman in her forties with acute or convalescent COVID-19. Sequencing was carried out using peripheral blood. The chain uses TRBV6-6 and TRBJ1-2; D gene unclear. This CDR3 is CASSPDSRNYGYTF. DNA of the CDR3: TGTGCCAGCAGTCCGGACTCTCGTAACTATGGCTACACCTTC.